This record concerns one TCR beta chain sequence. Germline values: CDR1 SEHNR, CDR2 FQNEAQ (reference sequence). V dropped 5 bases and J dropped 9 bases, with 17 bases sitting between them. This CDR3 has 14 amino acids. Data came from immunoSEQ multiplex PCR; TCRdb stores just in-frame clones and leaves some out. The profile shows about 61,000 clones, 85% to 90% of them singletons. The entry originates in a study of T cell changes during pregnancy in multiple sclerosis. This receptor was obtained from a female donor in good health, enrolled as a control in a pregnancy study. The sequenced sample was peripheral blood, obtained in the first trimester of pregnancy. This chain uses TRBV7-9 with TRBJ1-5; TRBD1 is a possible D gene (5 bases). The CDR3 sequence: CASSPVGPGAPQHF. The CDR3, as DNA: TGTGCCAGCAGCCCGGTTGGTCCTGGGGCGCCCCAGCATTTT.